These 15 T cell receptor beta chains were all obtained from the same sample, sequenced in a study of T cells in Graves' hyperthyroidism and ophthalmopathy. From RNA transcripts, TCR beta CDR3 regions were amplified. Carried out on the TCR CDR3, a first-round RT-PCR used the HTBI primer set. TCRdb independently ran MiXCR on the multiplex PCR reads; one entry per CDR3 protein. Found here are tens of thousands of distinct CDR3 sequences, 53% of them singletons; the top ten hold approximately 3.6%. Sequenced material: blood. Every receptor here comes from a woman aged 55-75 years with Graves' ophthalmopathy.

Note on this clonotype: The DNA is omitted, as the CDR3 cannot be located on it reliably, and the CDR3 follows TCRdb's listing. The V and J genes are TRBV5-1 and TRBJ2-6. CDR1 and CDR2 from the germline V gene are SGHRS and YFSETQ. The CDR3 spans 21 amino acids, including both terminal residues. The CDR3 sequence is CASSLVDTAYEQYFGANVLTF.

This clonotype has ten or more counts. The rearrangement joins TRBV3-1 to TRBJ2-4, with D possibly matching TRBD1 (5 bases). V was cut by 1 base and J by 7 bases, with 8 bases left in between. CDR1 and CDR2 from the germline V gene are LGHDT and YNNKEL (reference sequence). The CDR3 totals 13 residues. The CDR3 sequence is CASSQGDSNIQYF. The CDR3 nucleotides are TGTGCCAGCAGCCAAGGTGACAGTAACATTCAGTACTTC.

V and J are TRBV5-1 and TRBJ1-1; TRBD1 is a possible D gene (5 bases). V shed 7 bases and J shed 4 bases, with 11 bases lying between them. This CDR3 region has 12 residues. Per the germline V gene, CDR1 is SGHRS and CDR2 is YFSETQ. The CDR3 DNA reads TGCGCCAGCCGGCGGGGACTCACTGAAGCTTTCTTT. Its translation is CASRRGLTEAFF.

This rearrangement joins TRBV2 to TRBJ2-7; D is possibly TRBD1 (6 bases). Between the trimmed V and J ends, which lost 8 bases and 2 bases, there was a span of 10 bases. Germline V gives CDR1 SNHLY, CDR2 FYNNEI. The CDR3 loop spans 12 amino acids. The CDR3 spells CASRGQPYEQYF. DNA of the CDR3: TGTGCCAGCCGCGGACAGCCCTACGAGCAGTACTTC.

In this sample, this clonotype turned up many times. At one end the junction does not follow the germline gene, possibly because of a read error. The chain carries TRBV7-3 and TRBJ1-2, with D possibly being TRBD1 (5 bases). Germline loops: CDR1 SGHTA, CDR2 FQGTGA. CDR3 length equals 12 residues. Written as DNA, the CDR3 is TGTGCCAGCAGCCAAAAGGTCGGGGGACCCGTCTTC. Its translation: CASSQKVGGPVF.

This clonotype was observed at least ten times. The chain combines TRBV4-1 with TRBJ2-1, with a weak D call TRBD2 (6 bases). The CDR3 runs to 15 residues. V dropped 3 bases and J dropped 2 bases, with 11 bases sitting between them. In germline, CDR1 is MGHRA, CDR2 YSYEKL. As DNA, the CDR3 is TGCGCCAGCAGCCATAGGGACTTGACCTACAATGAGCAGTTCTTC. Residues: CASSHRDLTYNEQFF.

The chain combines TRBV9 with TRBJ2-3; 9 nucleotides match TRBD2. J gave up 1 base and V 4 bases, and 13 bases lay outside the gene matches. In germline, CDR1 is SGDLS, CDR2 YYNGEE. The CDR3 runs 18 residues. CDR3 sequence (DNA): TGTGCCAGCAGCCCAGAGAGAAGTAGCGGGGGTCGCACAGATACGCAGTATTTT. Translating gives CASSPERSSGGRTDTQYF.

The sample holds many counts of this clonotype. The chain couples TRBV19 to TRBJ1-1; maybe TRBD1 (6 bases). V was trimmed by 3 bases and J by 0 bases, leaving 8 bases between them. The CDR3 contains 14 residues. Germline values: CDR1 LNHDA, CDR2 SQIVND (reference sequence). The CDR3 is CASSITGMNTEAFF. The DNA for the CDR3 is TGTGCCAGTAGTATCACAGGGATGAACACTGAAGCTTTCTTT.

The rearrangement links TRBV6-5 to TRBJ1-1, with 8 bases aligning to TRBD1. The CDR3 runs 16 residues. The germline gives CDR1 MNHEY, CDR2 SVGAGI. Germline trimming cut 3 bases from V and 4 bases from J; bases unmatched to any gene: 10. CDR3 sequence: CASSYNPGGGGTEAFF. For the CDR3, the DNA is TGTGCCAGCAGTTATAACCCAGGGGGCGGGGGCACTGAAGCTTTCTTT.

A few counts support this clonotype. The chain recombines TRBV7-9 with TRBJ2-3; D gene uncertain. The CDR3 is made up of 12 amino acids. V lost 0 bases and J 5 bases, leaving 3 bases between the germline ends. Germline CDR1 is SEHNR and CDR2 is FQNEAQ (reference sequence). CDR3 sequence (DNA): TGTGCCAGCAGCTTAGCGAGAGATACGCAGTATTTT. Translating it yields CASSLARDTQYF.

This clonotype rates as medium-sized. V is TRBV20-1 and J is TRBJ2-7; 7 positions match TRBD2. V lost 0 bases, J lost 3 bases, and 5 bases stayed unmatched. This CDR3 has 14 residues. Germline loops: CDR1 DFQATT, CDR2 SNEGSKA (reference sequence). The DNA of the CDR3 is TGCAGTGCTAGAGAGGCGCGGGAGTACTACGAGCAGTACTTC. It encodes CSAREAREYYEQYF.

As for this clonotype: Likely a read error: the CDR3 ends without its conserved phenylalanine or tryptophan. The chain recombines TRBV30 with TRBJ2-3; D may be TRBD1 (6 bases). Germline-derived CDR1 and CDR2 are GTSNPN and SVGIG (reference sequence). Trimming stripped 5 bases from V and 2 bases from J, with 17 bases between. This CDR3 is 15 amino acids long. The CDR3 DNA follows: TGTGCCTGGGGAGTAGGGGGAGCGATCACAGATACGCAGTATTCT. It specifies CAWGVGGAITDTQYS.

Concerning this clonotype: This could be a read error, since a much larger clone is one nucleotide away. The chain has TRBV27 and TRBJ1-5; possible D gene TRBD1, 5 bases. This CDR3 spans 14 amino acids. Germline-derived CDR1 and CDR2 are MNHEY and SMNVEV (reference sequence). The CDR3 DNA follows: TGTGCCAGCAGTTTATCCGGGGGGAATCGGCCCCAGCATTTT. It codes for CASSLSGGNRPQHF.

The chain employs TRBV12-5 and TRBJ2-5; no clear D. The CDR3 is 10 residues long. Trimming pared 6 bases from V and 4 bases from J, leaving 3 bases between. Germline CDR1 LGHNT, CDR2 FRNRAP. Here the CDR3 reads CASGVETQYF. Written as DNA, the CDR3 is TGTGCTAGTGGGGTAGAGACCCAGTACTTC.

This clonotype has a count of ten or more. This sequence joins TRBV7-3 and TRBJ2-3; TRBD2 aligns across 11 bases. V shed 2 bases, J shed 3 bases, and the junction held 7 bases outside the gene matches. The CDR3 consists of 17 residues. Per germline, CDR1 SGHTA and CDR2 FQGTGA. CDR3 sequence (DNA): TGTGCCAGCAGCTTAGGGGCTAGCGGGAGGCGAACAGATACGCAGTATTTT. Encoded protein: CASSLGASGRRTDTQYF.